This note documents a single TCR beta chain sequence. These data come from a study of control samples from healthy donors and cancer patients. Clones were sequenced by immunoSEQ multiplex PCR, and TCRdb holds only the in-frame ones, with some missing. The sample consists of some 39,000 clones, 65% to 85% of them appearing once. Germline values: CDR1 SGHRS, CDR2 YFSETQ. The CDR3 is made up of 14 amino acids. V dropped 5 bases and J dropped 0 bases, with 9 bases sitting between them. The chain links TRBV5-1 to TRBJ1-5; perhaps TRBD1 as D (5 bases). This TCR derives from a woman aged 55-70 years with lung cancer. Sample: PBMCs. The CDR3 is CASRVGPSNQPQHF. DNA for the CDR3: TGCGCCAGCAGAGTGGGGCCTAGCAATCAGCCCCAGCATTTT.